Sequencing of this T cell receptor beta chain was carried out in a study of T-cell memory formation after mild COVID-19. Study-wide results and limits: For second-wave clones that peaked at day 37, SARS-CoV-2 specificity went unverified.

TCRdb called the 5' RACE reads again in MiXCR, with one record for every CDR3 protein. Among roughly 400,000 distinct CDR3 sequences, roughly 18% were seen once, and the ten largest hold under 25%. Germline values: CDR1 LNHNV, CDR2 YYDKDF (reference sequence). Trimming took 0 bases from V and 7 from J, leaving 4 bases between them. The CDR3 sequence is 12 residues long. A single count supports this clonotype. Its target is not known. Sample: PBMCs or a T cell subset sorted from them (not recorded which). V gene TRBV15 combines with J gene TRBJ1-3; D is undetermined. This TCR came from a man aged 18 to 29 who had mild COVID-19 (a few samples of this study predate the infection). Cell type and time point are not known. As DNA, the CDR3 is TGTGCCACCAGCAGAGATGGGAACACCATATATTTT. Amino acid sequence: CATSRDGNTIYF.